The rows below give T cell receptor beta chains drawn from one sample of a study of CD8 T cells in ankylosing spondylitis. TCRdb processed the 5' RACE reads anew with MiXCR; each CDR3 protein has one entry. The table records 200,000 to 250,000 distinct CDR3 sequences, 20% to 30% of them present only once. The specimen sequenced was blood, either unsorted or a sorted T cell fraction (not recorded which). These receptors originate from a male donor with ankylosing spondylitis or in good health (not recorded which). The CDR3 runs from the conserved cysteine through the conserved F or W. The D gene is left open where the match is weak. Clone size is stated in some rows and not others, as once, few, many or a class when expanded.

V	J	D	size	CDR3	DNA
TRBV7-9	TRBJ2-2	TRBD2	many	CASSTGLAGAGELFF	TGTGCCAGCAGCACAGGACTAGCGGGAGCCGGGGAGCTGTTTTTT
TRBV15	TRBJ2-2	NA	many	CATLLRGAVNTGELFF	TGTGCCACCTTACTTCGGGGGGCAGTGAACACCGGGGAGCTGTTTTTT
TRBV10-3	TRBJ2-4	NA	many	CAISESAGVEAKNIQYF	TGTGCCATCAGTGAGTCGGCTGGGGTGGAGGCCAAAAACATTCAGTACTTC
TRBV5-5	TRBJ2-5	NA	NA	CASSLERLTQGETQYF	TGTGCCAGCAGCTTGGAACGACTAACTCAAGGAGAGACCCAGTACTTC
TRBV20-1	TRBJ1-2	TRBD1	NA	CSARVAGGLRGYTF	TGCAGTGCTAGAGTCGCAGGGGGCCTTAGGGGCTACACCTTC
TRBV6-1	TRBJ2-1	NA	many	CATLLSWQYFYNEQFF	TGTGCCACCCTTCTATCATGGCAATACTTCTACAATGAGCAGTTCTTC
TRBV9	TRBJ2-3	NA	many	CASSVGGGSGTDTQYF	TGTGCCAGCAGCGTAGGAGGAGGAAGTGGGACAGATACGCAGTATTTT
TRBV6-1	TRBJ2-7	TRBD1	NA	CASRPTGTGITYEQYF	TGTGCCAGCAGGCCGACCGGGACAGGGATCACCTACGAGCAGTACTTC
TRBV5-5	TRBJ2-1	NA	many	CASSLETTINEQFF	TGTGCCAGCAGCTTGGAAACAACGATCAATGAGCAGTTCTTC
TRBV5-1	TRBJ1-1	TRBD1	many	CASSLQGRTEAFF	TGCGCCAGCAGCTTACAGGGGAGGACTGAAGCTTTCTTT
TRBV4-1	TRBJ2-2	TRBD2	many	CASSQSTGGAGELFF	TGCGCCAGCAGCCAAAGCACTGGGGGGGCCGGGGAGCTGTTTTTT
TRBV12-3/TRBV12-4	TRBJ2-7	NA	many	CASSLARGFNSYEQYF	TGTGCCAGCAGTTTAGCGCGTGGCTTCAACTCCTACGAGCAGTACTTC
TRBV5-1	TRBJ2-3	TRBD2	many	CASSLGLAGARSTDTQYF	TGCGCCAGCAGCTTGGGACTAGCGGGAGCAAGAAGCACAGATACGCAGTATTTT
TRBV11-2	TRBJ2-5	TRBD2	few	CASSLDSLAVFETQYF	TGTGCCAGCAGCTTAGATAGTCTAGCGGTGTTCGAGACCCAGTACTTC
TRBV12-3/TRBV12-4	TRBJ1-5	NA	once	CASSLLVDNQPQHF	TGTGCCAGCAGTTTATTAGTCGACAATCAGCCCCAGCATTTT
TRBV18	TRBJ2-1	TRBD2	NA	CASSPPGAGEMNEQFF	TGTGCCAGCTCACCACCGGGAGCGGGAGAGATGAATGAGCAGTTCTTC
TRBV29-1	TRBJ2-1	NA	many	CSAPRGSYNEQFF	TGCAGCGCTCCGAGAGGGTCCTACAATGAGCAGTTCTTC
TRBV9	TRBJ2-1	NA	many	CASSDSGNTYNEQFF	TGTGCCAGCAGCGATAGCGGAAACACCTACAATGAGCAGTTCTTC
TRBV7-2	TRBJ2-7	NA	many	CASSLVPSSYEQYF	TGTGCCAGCAGCTTAGTGCCTAGCTCCTACGAGCAGTACTTC
TRBV6-6	TRBJ2-5	NA	NA	CASSWGKETQYF	TGTGCCAGCTCCTGGGGTAAAGAGACCCAGTACTTC
TRBV7-3	TRBJ2-1	TRBD2	NA	CASSLMGTSNEQFF	TGTGCCAGCAGCTTAATGGGGACTAGCAATGAGCAGTTCTTC
TRBV20-1	TRBJ2-3	NA	few	CSARGQGIDTQYF	TGCAGTGCTAGGGGGCAGGGAATAGATACGCAGTATTTT
TRBV6-2/TRBV6-3	TRBJ2-7	TRBD1	many	CASRNLRTGGYEQYF	TGTGCCAGCAGAAACCTTAGGACAGGGGGCTACGAGCAGTACTTC
TRBV5-1	TRBJ2-7	TRBD2	many	CASSLSGKADEQYF	TGCGCCAGCAGTCTTAGCGGGAAAGCGGACGAGCAGTACTTC
TRBV10-3	TRBJ2-1	TRBD2	NA	CAISEGSGRAQYNEQFF	TGTGCCATCAGTGAGGGTAGCGGGAGGGCCCAATACAATGAGCAGTTCTTC
TRBV6-5	TRBJ2-5	TRBD2	NA	CASSLNSGSRETQYF	TGTGCCAGCAGTTTAAATAGCGGGAGCAGGGAGACCCAGTACTTC
TRBV18	TRBJ2-3	TRBD2	NA	CASSPPEGGPEDTQYF	TGTGCCAGCTCACCACCGGAGGGAGGGCCAGAAGATACGCAGTATTTT
TRBV10-3	TRBJ2-7	NA	NA	CAISANRLGDYEQYF	TGTGCCATCAGTGCAAACAGGCTAGGGGACTACGAGCAGTACTTC
TRBV20-1	TRBJ1-2	NA	NA	CSAREIRGAPLGYTF	TGCAGTGCTAGGGAGATAAGGGGGGCCCCTCTTGGCTACACCTTC
TRBV10-3	TRBJ2-6	NA	few	CATLAAGANVLTF	TGTGCCACCCTGGCGGCCGGGGCCAACGTCCTGACTTTC
TRBV20-1	TRBJ2-7	NA	NA	CSAGDGPSYEQYF	TGCAGTGCTGGAGACGGACCTTCCTACGAGCAGTACTTC
TRBV29-1	TRBJ2-7	NA	NA	CSVTPGIGEQYF	TGCAGCGTTACTCCGGGGATTGGGGAGCAGTACTTC
TRBV5-1	TRBJ1-1	NA	once	CASSLGTTSLMVTEAFF	TGCGCCAGCAGCTTGGGGACGACATCTCTAATGGTCACTGAAGCTTTCTTT
TRBV4-1	TRBJ2-2	NA	many	CASSQQIYTGELFF	TGCGCCAGCAGCCAGCAGATTTACACCGGGGAGCTGTTTTTT
TRBV10-3	TRBJ2-1	TRBD2	many	CAISASGSSYNEQFF	TGTGCCATCAGTGCTAGCGGGAGCTCCTACAATGAGCAGTTCTTC
TRBV9	TRBJ2-5	TRBD1	NA	CASSARQGEETQYF	TGTGCCAGCAGCGCGAGACAGGGCGAAGAGACCCAGTACTTC
TRBV20-1	TRBJ2-3	NA	few	CSARDLYTDTQYF	TGCAGTGCTAGGGATCTCTACACAGATACGCAGTATTTT
TRBV6-6	TRBJ2-5	NA	once	CASTGGVGETQYF	TGTGCCAGCACCGGGGGCGTCGGAGAGACCCAGTACTTC